The 15 T cell receptor beta chains presented below share a single source sample, sequenced in a study of monozygotic twins with inflammatory bowel disease. Reanalyzing the 5' RACE reads, TCRdb keeps one entry per CDR3 protein, without DNA. Its table lists over 350,000 distinct CDR3 sequences. Sequences were obtained from blood. The receptors come from a human donor with ulcerative colitis or Crohn's disease, or a healthy co-twin of an affected twin (not recorded which).

V gene TRBV9 combines with J gene TRBJ1-1; TCRdb selects TRBD1, and the lack of DNA leaves this call unchecked. The CDR3 length is 15 residues. The V gene's germline CDR1 is SGDLS and CDR2 YYNGEE. The CDR3 sequence is CASSAHGTANTEAFF.

The chain has TRBV6-1 and TRBJ2-2. The CDR3 spans 15 residues. The germline CDR1 and CDR2 sequences are MNHNS and SASEGT. The CDR3 spells CASSKPQRNTGELFF.

The rearrangement links TRBV20-1 to TRBJ2-1; absent DNA, TCRdb's TRBD2 call cannot be checked. Looked up from germline, CDR1 is DFQATT and CDR2 is SNEGSKA (reference sequence). The CDR3 is 19 residues long. CDR3 protein: CSASPMETSGGSSYNEQFF.

The chain is built from TRBV12-3 or TRBV12-4 and TRBJ2-2. The CDR3 totals 15 residues. The CDR3: CASRPWSENTGELFF.

The chain combines TRBV12-3 or TRBV12-4 with TRBJ1-1. The CDR3 contains 14 residues. The CDR3 here is CASSSPARGTEAFF.

The chain joins TRBV12-3 or TRBV12-4 to TRBJ1-5. There are 13 residues in the CDR3. CDR3 sequence: CASSTTLGQPQHF.

V is TRBV20-1 and J is TRBJ1-5; TCRdb indicates TRBD1, and absent DNA this call remains unverified. Germline V gene lookup returns CDR1 DFQATT and CDR2 SNEGSKA (reference sequence). This CDR3 comprises 16 residues. CDR3 sequence reads: CSAREWDRGEYQPQHF.

The V and J genes are TRBV6-1 and TRBJ2-2; lacking DNA, the TRBD1 call made by TCRdb goes unchecked. The germline gives CDR1 MNHNS, CDR2 SASEGT. The CDR3 length is 16 residues. The CDR3 sequence: CASSQQGALHTGELFF.

This chain links TRBV20-1 with TRBJ2-7. CDR1 and CDR2 (germline): DFQATT, SNEGSKA (reference sequence). There are 14 residues in the CDR3. This CDR3 is CSARDSWISYEQYF.

This chain uses TRBV7-6 with TRBJ1-2. Germline lookup yields CDR1 SGHVS and CDR2 FNYEAQ. This CDR3 is 14 amino acids long. CDR3 sequence reads: CASSRGGVLEGYTF.

The chain is built from TRBV5-1 and TRBJ2-1; the D gene TCRdb calls, TRBD2, cannot be checked with no DNA. There are 13 residues in the CDR3. The germline V gene encodes CDR1 SGHRS and CDR2 YFSETQ. This CDR3 is CASGEAGYNEQFF.

CDR3 in amino acids: CAISEFGRQETQYF. The chain links TRBV10-3 to TRBJ2-5. This CDR3 is built from 14 residues. CDR1 and CDR2 (germline): ENHRY, SYGVKD.

The CDR3 is CSANMVTNEKLFF. The chain joins TRBV29-1 to TRBJ1-4. The CDR3 runs 13 residues. Germline CDR1 is SQVTM and CDR2 is ANQGSEA.

The V gene is TRBV18, the J gene TRBJ2-4; TCRdb indicates TRBD2, and absent DNA this call remains unverified. The CDR3 extends over 16 amino acids. Germline V CDR1 and CDR2: KGHSH, LQKENI. This chain's CDR3 is CASSLLNYGAKNIQYF.

The J gene is TRBJ1-3, the V gene TRBV7-9; the D call of TRBD1 rests on TCRdb alone, since no DNA is present to check it. The germline gives CDR1 SEHNR, CDR2 FQNEAQ (reference sequence). The CDR3 is 16 residues long. The CDR3 loop is CASSLVGGNSGNTIYF.